Each of the 16 T cell receptor beta chains below was sequenced from the same sample in a study of blood T cell repertoires in COVID-19. The repertoire was sequenced with immunoSEQ multiplex PCR; TCRdb's copy has only in-frame clones and lacks some. The sample has some 140,000 clones, roughly four fifths seen once; the top ten hold around 13%. The sequencing sample was made of peripheral blood. The receptor source for this set is a human donor in a cohort sampled during active COVID-19.

CDR3 sequence: CASSHLLAGGFYEQFF. DNA for the CDR3: TGTGCCAGCAGCCATCTACTAGCGGGGGGTTTCTATGAGCAGTTCTTC. J is TRBJ2-1 and V is TRBV7-9, with TRBD2 identical over 12 bases. This CDR3 has 16 amino acids. Germline CDR1 SEHNR, CDR2 FQNEAQ (reference sequence). With V trimmed by 5 bases and J by 8 bases, 10 bases remained unmatched.

The CDR3 region has the DNA TGTGCCAGCAGCGTAGCTACGAGAGGAAACACCATATATTTT. This gives the protein CASSVATRGNTIYF. V gene TRBV9 combines with J gene TRBJ1-3, with unresolved D. Trimming removed 0 bases from V and 4 bases from J, with 8 bases in between. The CDR3 runs 14 residues. Germline V gene sequence: CDR1 SGDLS, CDR2 YYNGEE. Complete variable domain (other parts from reference TRBV9 and TRBJ1-3): DSGVTQTPKHLITATGQRVTLRCSPRSGDLSVYWYQQSLDQGLQFLIQYYNGEERAKGNILERFSAQQFPDLHSELNLSSLELGDSALYFCASSVATRGNTIYFGEGSWLTVV.

This rearrangement joins TRBV7-8 to TRBJ2-2, with a tentative D call TRBD2 (6 bases). Germline CDR1 reads SGHVS; CDR2 reads FQNEAQ. V was clipped by 1 base and J by 1 base, with 13 bases between them. This CDR3 has 17 residues. The CDR3 loop is CASSLGGGTLNTGELFF. The CDR3 DNA reads as TGTGCCAGCAGCTTAGGGGGCGGGACCTTGAACACCGGGGAGCTGTTTTTT.

This clone was recorded only once. One end of the junction does not line up with germline, which may come from a read error. This chain links TRBV11-3 with TRBJ2-7; weak D call: TRBD1 (6 bases). The CDR3 is 15 residues long. CDR1 is SGHNT and CDR2 is YENEEA in the germline V gene. CDR3 in DNA: TGTGCCAGCAGCCTAGAAACCGGGACACGAAACGAGCAGTACTTC. Translation: CASSLETGTRNEQYF.

This clone was picked up one time. The chain joins TRBV9 to TRBJ2-5; 9 bases agree with TRBD2. Germline loops: CDR1 SGDLS, CDR2 YYNGEE. CDR3 length: 17 residues. With V trimmed by 4 bases and J by 1 base, 11 bases remained unmatched. The CDR3 is CASSPRGSGGPQETQYF. The CDR3 DNA sequence: TGTGCCAGCAGCCCCCGGGGTAGCGGGGGCCCCCAAGAGACCCAGTACTTC.

V usage is TRBV30 and J usage is TRBJ1-2; the match to TRBD1 covers 12 bases. The junction had 12 bases not matched to a gene; V was cut back by 3 bases and J by 7 bases. This CDR3 is built from 16 residues. Germline assignment: CDR1 GTSNPN and CDR2 SVGIG (reference sequence). The CDR3: CAWSRDGTGGVVGYTF. Here the CDR3 DNA reads TGTGCCTGGAGCCGCGATGGGACAGGGGGCGTTGTTGGCTACACCTTC.

This clone was found once. This chain joins TRBV5-1 and TRBJ2-1; no firm D call. In germline, CDR1 is SGHRS, CDR2 YFSETQ. Trimming took 0 bases from V and 0 from J, leaving 10 bases between them. The CDR3 totals 16 residues. As DNA, the CDR3 is TGCGCCAGCAGCTTGGTTGCAGAAAGCTCCTACAATGAGCAGTTCTTC. Translation gives CASSLVAESSYNEQFF.

The rearrangement links TRBV4-2 to TRBJ2-5; 7 bases fit TRBD2. V was pared by 1 base and J by 5 bases, with 4 bases of the junction left unmatched. CDR3 length equals 14 residues. The germline gives CDR1 LGHNA, CDR2 YNFKEQ. In DNA, the CDR3 is TGTGCCAGCAGCCAAGGTGTGGGAGGGGAGACCCAGTACTTC. Its translation is CASSQGVGGETQYF.

The chain couples TRBV19 to TRBJ1-2; 10 bases agree with TRBD1. The V segment lost 7 bases and the J segment 0 bases; nucleotides outside the gene matches: 8. CDR3 length equals 16 residues. Germline CDR1 reads LNHDA; CDR2 reads SQIVND (reference sequence). CDR3 sequence reads: CASTPTGGLSNYGYTF. The CDR3, as DNA: TGTGCCAGTACCCCGACAGGGGGCCTATCTAACTATGGCTACACCTTC.

The CDR3: CASSTAAQGLSYEQYF. CDR3 DNA sequence: TGTGCCAGCAGCACAGCCGCACAGGGGCTCTCCTACGAGCAGTACTTC. The chain links TRBV7-2 to TRBJ2-7; TRBD1 aligns across 7 bases. Germline lookup yields CDR1 SGHTA and CDR2 FQGNSA. CDR3 size: 16 residues. With V trimmed by 5 bases and J by 0 bases, 10 bases remained unmatched.

In its sample, this clone was seen once. The genes are TRBV14 and TRBJ1-6; no firm D call. This CDR3 contains 14 residues. In germline, CDR1 is SGHDN, CDR2 FVKESK. With 4 bases removed from V and 7 bases from J, the gap between germline ends came to 11 bases. DNA of the CDR3: TGTGCCAGCAGCCCGTTCGGAGTCAATTCACCCCTCCACTTT. Translation: CASSPFGVNSPLHF. Combining the CDR3 with reference TRBV14 and TRBJ1-6 gives the whole variable domain EAGVTQFPSHSVIEKGQTVTLRCDPISGHDNLYWYRRVMGKEIKFLLHFVKESKQDESGMPNNRFLAERTGGTYSTLKVQPAELEDSGVYFCASSPFGVNSPLHFGNGTRLTVT.

V gene TRBV27 combines with J gene TRBJ2-1; TRBD2 aligns across 13 bases. The CDR3 extends over 20 amino acids. The germline CDR1 and CDR2 sequences are MNHEY and SMNVEV (reference sequence). The J segment lost 0 bases and the V segment lost 6 bases, leaving 14 bases of the junction unmatched. This CDR3 reads CASSFRPGTSGVSSYNEQFF. CDR3 bases: TGTGCCAGCAGCTTTCGGCCCGGGACTAGCGGGGTGAGCTCCTACAATGAGCAGTTCTTC.

V is TRBV6-1 and J is TRBJ1-1, with D possibly matching TRBD1 (5 bases). CDR1 and CDR2 from the germline V gene are MNHNS and SASEGT. Trimming took 2 bases from V and 3 from J, leaving 13 bases between them. This CDR3 comprises 15 residues. The DNA of the CDR3 is TGTGCCAGCAGTGAACGCGGGACCGAAGACACTGAAGCTTTCTTT. It specifies CASSERGTEDTEAFF.

The chain employs TRBV18 and TRBJ1-1; 8 bases align to TRBD1. V was clipped by 3 bases and J by 3 bases; unmatched bases: 6. The CDR3 runs 15 residues. The germline V gene has CDR1 KGHSH and CDR2 LQKENI. The CDR3 DNA reads TGTGCCAGCTCACCGCAGGGGGCGCTTTACACTGAAGCTTTCTTT. As protein: CASSPQGALYTEAFF.

This clone was observed once. This chain connects TRBV12-5 to TRBJ1-3, with D possibly being TRBD1 (5 bases). The length of the CDR3 is 16 residues. V gave up 1 base and J gave up 3 bases, with 13 bases separating them. Per germline, CDR1 LGHNT and CDR2 FRNRAP. CDR3 DNA: TGTGCTAGTGGTTTGGCCTATGGGCAGGGTGGAAACACCATATATTTT. Translation: CASGLAYGQGGNTIYF.

The J gene is TRBJ2-7, the V gene TRBV10-3; D perhaps matches TRBD2 (5 bases). The CDR3 has 16 amino acids. The V end lost 0 bases, the J end lost 7 bases, and 19 bases lay between the germline ends. Germline V lookup: CDR1 ENHRY, CDR2 SYGVKD. In nucleotides, the CDR3 is TGTGCCATCAGTGAGTCGAGTGGCGTGGCTACGGGGGAGCAGTACTTC. This encodes CAISESSGVATGEQYF.